This is a list of T cell receptor beta chains from one sample in a study of type 1 and type 2 diabetes patients. TCRdb called the multiplex PCR reads again in MiXCR, with one record for every CDR3 protein. The sample contains 280,000 or so distinct CDR3 sequences, approximately 50% of which appear only once. Material for sequencing was peripheral blood mononuclear cells (PBMCs). All receptors derive from a man aged 18 to 30 with type 2 diabetes. CDR3s include the opening cysteine and the closing phenylalanine or tryptophan. The D gene is left open where the match is weak. Size values are once, few and many counts, or a class for expanded clones, and some rows have none.

>TRBV5-4|.|TRBJ2-5|once
CASSLIGHGHIQETQYF
TGTGCCAGCAGCTTGATCGGTCACGGACATATACAAGAGACCCAGTACTTC
>TRBV12-3/TRBV12-4|.|TRBJ2-1|few
CASSFESTGDEQFF
TGTGCCAGCAGTTTTGAGTCTACTGGCGATGAGCAGTTCTTC
>TRBV19|.|TRBJ1-6|.
CASSHNRPASSYNSPLHF
TGTGCCAGTAGTCATAATCGACCGGCAAGCTCCTATAATTCACCCCTCCACTTT
>TRBV6-5|.|TRBJ2-1|.
CASTGTSPHNEQFF
TGTGCCAGCACGGGGACGTCCCCCCACAATGAGCAGTTCTTC
>TRBV12-3/TRBV12-4|.|TRBJ1-1|few
CASSPWINTEAFF
TGTGCCAGCTCCCCTTGGATCAACACTGAAGCTTTCTTT
>TRBV3-1|TRBD1|TRBJ2-2|.
CASRDRVYGELFF
TGTGCCAGCAGGGACAGGGTTTACGGGGAGCTGTTTTTT
>TRBV7-3|.|TRBJ2-5|.
CASSLRNQETQYF
TGTGCCAGCAGCTTGAGGAACCAAGAGACCCAGTACTTC
>TRBV2|.|TRBJ2-7|many
CASSRLGAGYF
TGTGCCAGCAGCCGACTCGGAGCGGGGTACTTC
>TRBV6-1|.|TRBJ1-1|.
CASSVERNTEAFF
TGTGCCAGCAGTGTAGAGCGGAACACTGAAGCTTTCTTT
>TRBV28|TRBD1|TRBJ1-5|.
CASGGIGGVNQPQHF
TGTGCCAGTGGGGGGATAGGGGGCGTGAATCAGCCCCAGCATTTT
>TRBV27|TRBD1|TRBJ2-6|.
CAGSHRGGRPANALTF
TGTGCCGGCAGTCACAGGGGTGGGCGTCCCGCCAACGCCCTGACTTTC
>TRBV6-4|.|TRBJ2-1|.
CASSPGPDNEQFF
TGTGCCAGCAGCCCGGGGCCCGACAATGAGCAGTTCTTC
>TRBV7-2|.|TRBJ1-1|.
CASTLRGEPEAFF
TGTGCCAGCACCCTTAGGGGGGAGCCTGAAGCTTTCTTT
>TRBV9|.|TRBJ2-1|.
CASSVEVGAPYNEQFF
TGTGCCAGCAGCGTAGAGGTGGGAGCGCCCTACAATGAGCAGTTCTTC
>TRBV10-3|TRBD2|TRBJ2-7|.
CASSRTSGSFGWEQYF
TGTGCCAGCAGCCGGACTAGCGGGTCCTTTGGGTGGGAGCAGTACTTC
>TRBV7-2|TRBD2|TRBJ2-5|.
CASSLVLAGGQETQYF
TGTGCCAGCAGCTTAGTCCTAGCGGGAGGGCAAGAGACCCAGTACTTC
>TRBV7-2|.|TRBJ2-3|few
CASSSLASTDTQYF
TGTGCCAGCAGCTCACTAGCTTCCACAGATACGCAGTATTTT
>TRBV20-1|.|TRBJ1-6|few
CSAEGLRREALHF
TGCAGTGCCGAGGGGTTGAGGCGGGAGGCCCTCCACTTT
>TRBV30|.|TRBJ2-7|.
CAWRGRGAYEQYF
TGTGCCTGGAGGGGGCGGGGTGCCTACGAGCAGTACTTC
>TRBV14|.|TRBJ1-5|.
CASSQPNQPQHF
TGTGCCAGCAGCCAACCCAATCAGCCCCAGCATTTT
>TRBV12-3/TRBV12-4|TRBD1|TRBJ2-7|.
CASSLAGTGFYEQYF
TGTGCCAGCAGTTTAGCCGGGACAGGGTTCTACGAGCAGTACTTC
>TRBV4-2|.|TRBJ2-1|few
CASSQGGVGPNEQFF
TGTGCCAGCAGCCAAGGGGGAGTGGGACCAAATGAGCAGTTCTTC
>TRBV25-1|TRBD1|TRBJ2-7|.
CASSETGGISYEQYF
TGTGCCAGCAGTGAGACAGGGGGGATCTCCTACGAGCAGTACTTC
>TRBV20-1|TRBD1|TRBJ2-7|.
CSARRGRNPYEQYF
TGCAGTGCTAGAAGGGGGCGAAATCCCTACGAGCAGTACTTC
>TRBV3-1|.|TRBJ2-5|.
CASSQGFSAETQYF
TGTGCCAGCAGCCAAGGTTTTTCGGCCGAGACCCAGTACTTC
>TRBV9|.|TRBJ2-1|once
CASSGTDVDNEQFF
TGTGCCAGCAGCGGGACCGACGTAGACAATGAGCAGTTCTTC
>TRBV19|.|TRBJ1-4|.
CASRAAVNEKLFF
TGTGCCAGTAGAGCAGCCGTTAATGAAAAACTGTTTTTT
>TRBV20-1|.|TRBJ2-5|.
CSARDSPRYDQETQYF
TGCAGTGCTAGAGATTCGCCCAGATACGACCAAGAGACCCAGTACTTC
>TRBV2|.|TRBJ2-7|many
CASSVVHPTYEQYF
TGTGCCAGCAGTGTGGTTCATCCCACCTACGAGCAGTACTTC
>TRBV29-1|TRBD2|TRBJ2-3|.
CSAHSGRDWNTQYF
TGCAGTGCCCATAGCGGGAGGGATTGGAATACGCAGTATTTT
>TRBV28|TRBD2|TRBJ2-1|.
CASRTSGTRSYNEQFF
TGTGCCAGCAGGACTAGCGGGACAAGGTCGTACAATGAGCAGTTCTTC
>TRBV4-2|.|TRBJ1-2|.
CASSLVTDNYGYTF
TGTGCCAGCAGCTTGGTTACGGACAACTATGGCTACACCTTC
>TRBV19|.|TRBJ1-2|.
CASSIDRMEGYTF
TGTGCCAGTAGTATAGACAGGATGGAGGGCTACACCTTC
>TRBV6-5|TRBD1|TRBJ2-7|.
CASTATGTYEQYF
TGTGCCAGCACCGCGACAGGGACCTACGAGCAGTACTTC
>TRBV30|.|TRBJ2-1|.
CAWSAGLSSYNEQFF
TGTGCCTGGAGTGCAGGGCTTAGCTCCTACAATGAGCAGTTCTTC
>TRBV30|TRBD1|TRBJ1-1|many
CACDRGVPEAFF
TGTGCCTGTGACAGGGGAGTCCCTGAAGCTTTCTTT
>TRBV19|TRBD1|TRBJ1-2|.
CASIKAAGGYYGYTF
TGTGCCAGTATTAAGGCGGCAGGGGGGTACTATGGCTACACCTTC
>TRBV6-5|.|TRBJ1-6|.
CASSDGSPYNSPLHF
TGTGCCAGCAGCGACGGATCCCCTTATAATTCACCCCTCCACTTT
>TRBV4-1|TRBD2|TRBJ2-5|few
CASSRRTSGNSQETQYF
TGCGCCAGCAGCCGCCGGACTAGCGGGAACTCCCAAGAGACCCAGTACTTC
>TRBV6-2/TRBV6-3|TRBD1|TRBJ2-2|.
CASSSYGQGNTGELFF
TGTGCCAGCAGTTCTTACGGACAGGGTAACACCGGGGAGCTGTTTTTT
>TRBV7-2|.|TRBJ1-2|few
CASSSRGVYGYTF
TGTGCCAGCAGCTCGCGGGGGGTTTATGGCTACACCTTC
>TRBV9|TRBD2|TRBJ2-2|.
CASSVRLSGGLQTGELFF
TGTGCCAGCAGCGTCCGCCTTAGCGGGGGGCTTCAGACCGGGGAGCTGTTTTTT
>TRBV14|TRBD1|TRBJ2-2|.
CASSLTRDRGHTNTGELFF
TGTGCCAGCAGTCTCACCCGGGACAGGGGGCACACGAACACCGGGGAGCTGTTTTTT
>TRBV7-2|TRBD1|TRBJ2-7|few
CASSPEGQGAYEQYF
TGTGCCAGCAGCCCCGAGGGACAGGGGGCCTACGAGCAGTACTTC
>TRBV30|.|TRBJ1-6|few
CAWGPDSPLHF
TGTGCCTGGGGTCCCGATTCACCCCTCCACTTT